This T cell receptor beta chain was identified during a study of yellow fever vaccine responses in identical twins. Notes on the study in general: Twins' vaccine T cell response reportedly gave the appearance of partial convergence and partial personalization.

TCRdb redid the calling of the RT-PCR reads with MiXCR, one entry per CDR3 protein. The sample includes 20,000 to 25,000 distinct CDR3 sequences, 77% of them seen just once. Concerning this clonotype: The target antigen is unknown.

Germline V CDR1 and CDR2: SGHNT, YENEEA. V was shortened by 1 base and J by 6 bases, with 13 bases between the two germline ends. The CDR3 spans 15 residues. This clonotype originated in a woman in her late teens or twenties who received the yellow fever vaccine. The sample consisted of T cells from blood (PBMCs), unsorted or a sorted subset (not recorded which), taken before or after yellow fever vaccination (not recorded which). This sequence joins TRBV11-3 and TRBJ2-1; D gene ambiguous. The CDR3 loop is CASSLVSVSPNEQFF. CDR3 sequence (DNA): TGTGCCAGCAGCTTAGTTAGTGTTTCCCCCAATGAGCAGTTCTTC.